The next 14 T cell receptor beta chains were all read from a single sample in a study of T cell clones after liver transplantation (dated by TCRdb to between 2019 and 2020). Library preparation employed the immunoSEQ multiplex PCR assay. TCRdb took over this immuneACCESS table, retaining in-frame rearrangements with V and J assigned. Such tables are incomplete; in checked studies, under half of the missing clones stem from an unresolved V gene, and the remainder is unexplained. Counted in this sample were some 80,000 clones; around four fifths of them appeared once. Approximately 2.1% of the sample is taken by the ten largest. Sequenced here: CD4+ T cells from blood, sampled 48 months after liver transplant. The receptors were sampled from a human patient who received a liver transplant. Following a transplant, a fraction of the T cells may be traceable to the graft donor.

The chain combines TRBV6-5 with TRBJ2-7; TRBD2 matches at 10 bases. Germline trimming cut 6 bases from V and 1 base from J; bases unmatched to any gene: 6. CDR3 size: 15 residues. CDR1 and CDR2 from the germline V gene are MNHEY and SVGAGI. The CDR3 region has the DNA TGTGCCAGCAGACAAAGGACTAGCGGTTCCTACGAGCAGTACTTC. It translates to CASRQRTSGSYEQYF.

The chain employs TRBV5-8 and TRBJ2-5; TRBD2 matches 13 bases. Germline CDR1 is SGHTS and CDR2 is YDEGEE. The J segment lost 2 bases and the V segment lost 4 bases, leaving 2 bases of the junction unmatched. This CDR3 has 15 residues. The CDR3 sequence is CASSRLAGGQETQYF. The CDR3 region has the DNA TGTGCCAGCAGCCGACTAGCGGGGGGACAAGAGACCCAGTACTTC.

This sequence joins TRBV7-9 and TRBJ2-7; tentatively, D is TRBD2 (6 bases). The germline CDR1 and CDR2 sequences are SEHNR and FQNEAQ (reference sequence). V was trimmed by 3 bases and J by 6 bases, leaving 12 bases between them. CDR3 length: 13 amino acids. Written as DNA, the CDR3 is TGTGCCAGCAGCTTCCCCCCGGGAGCCGAGCAGTACTTC. Amino acids: CASSFPPGAEQYF.

This clone was seen a handful of times. The chain employs TRBV9 and TRBJ1-2; D unresolved. V was pared by 1 base and J by 6 bases, with 7 bases between. The V gene's germline CDR1 is SGDLS and CDR2 YYNGEE. The length of the CDR3 is 12 residues. DNA of the CDR3: TGTGCCAGCAGCGTACCATCCGATGGCTACACCTTC. Amino acids: CASSVPSDGYTF.

The chain recombines TRBV6-6 with TRBJ2-1, with 7 bases lining up with TRBD2. The germline V gene encodes CDR1 MNHNY and CDR2 SVGAGI (reference sequence). The V and J ends lost 2 bases and 8 bases, in that order; junction bases with no gene match: 6. The CDR3 length is 14 residues. The CDR3 nucleotides read TGTGCCAGCAGTTACGAGGGAGGGCGGTATGAGCAGTTCTTC. Translation: CASSYEGGRYEQFF.

V and J are TRBV15 and TRBJ1-3, with D hard to call. CDR1 is LNHNV and CDR2 is YYDKDF in the germline V gene (reference sequence). The CDR3 loop spans 15 amino acids. V was pared by 0 bases and J by 4 bases, with 10 bases between. CDR3: CATSRDRRSGNTIYF. DNA of the CDR3: TGTGCCACCAGCAGAGATCGTCGATCGGGAAACACCATATATTTT.

The chain couples TRBV7-2 to TRBJ2-6; D is unresolved. This CDR3 has 15 residues. Germline loops: CDR1 SGHTA, CDR2 FQGNSA. V lost 3 bases, J lost 2 bases, and 8 bases lay in between. CDR3 amino acids: CASSFADTGANVLTF. The CDR3 DNA follows: TGTGCCAGCAGCTTCGCAGATACTGGGGCCAACGTCCTGACTTTC.

The chain employs TRBV13 and TRBJ2-3, with 8 bases matching TRBD2. From germline, CDR1 is PRHDT and CDR2 FYEKMQ (reference sequence). The trim removed 5 bases at V and 6 bases at J, leaving 13 bases unmatched. This CDR3 has 16 residues. DNA of the CDR3: TGTGCCAGCAGCCATCGGACTAGCCGGATTTCGGATACGCAGTATTTT. This sequence encodes CASSHRTSRISDTQYF.

The chain has TRBV27 and TRBJ2-5; 11 bases are shared with TRBD2. The V and J ends lost 3 bases and 3 bases, in that order; junction bases with no gene match: 3. This CDR3 is built from 15 residues. Per the germline V gene, CDR1 is MNHEY and CDR2 is SMNVEV (reference sequence). In DNA form, the CDR3 reads TGTGCCAGCAGTTTGGCTAGCGGGGGGAAAGAGACCCAGTACTTC. It codes for CASSLASGGKETQYF.

A single count supports this clone. The chain combines TRBV10-3 with TRBJ1-5; maybe TRBD1 (5 bases). CDR3 size: 13 residues. The V gene's germline CDR1 is ENHRY and CDR2 SYGVKD. V lost 6 bases and J lost 6, with 12 bases in between. CDR3 in DNA: TGTGCCATCAGGGGACTCCCCGGTCAGCCCCAGCATTTT. Encoded protein: CAIRGLPGQPQHF.

This clone was counted a single time. The rearrangement uses TRBV7-3 and TRBJ1-6, with D possibly being TRBD1 (6 bases). V shed 2 bases and J shed 8 bases, with 13 bases lying between them. This CDR3 spans 15 amino acids. Germline V gene sequence: CDR1 SGHTA, CDR2 FQGTGA. The CDR3 is CASSLRPGDDSPLHF. As DNA, the CDR3 is TGTGCCAGCAGCTTACGTCCAGGGGACGATTCACCCCTCCACTTT.

CDR3 bases: TGCGCCAGCAGAACTAGCGGACCTGGGGAGACCCAGTACTTC. It encodes CASRTSGPGETQYF. V usage is TRBV10-2 and J usage is TRBJ2-5, with 8 bases that match TRBD2. The CDR3 loop spans 14 amino acids. The germline V gene has CDR1 WSHSY and CDR2 SAAADI. The junction had 8 bases not matched to a gene; V was cut back by 6 bases and J by 5 bases.

The chain links TRBV7-3 to TRBJ1-1; perhaps TRBD1 as D (6 bases). V shed 2 bases and J shed 5 bases, with 9 bases lying between them. CDR3 size: 13 residues. Germline V gives CDR1 SGHTA, CDR2 FQGTGA. CDR3 nucleotide sequence: TGTGCCAGCAGCTTACGAGGGGGGACTGAAGCTTTCTTT. Protein sequence: CASSLRGGTEAFF.

The CDR3 reads CASSPGHSGANVLTF. The CDR3 nucleotides are TGTGCCAGCAGCCCGGGACACTCTGGGGCCAACGTCCTGACTTTC. The J gene is TRBJ2-6, the V gene TRBV7-2; a possible D gene is TRBD1 (6 bases). This CDR3 is built from 15 residues. CDR1 SGHTA and CDR2 FQGNSA come from the germline V gene. The V gene lost 5 bases and the J gene lost 0 bases, with 8 bases spanning the gap.